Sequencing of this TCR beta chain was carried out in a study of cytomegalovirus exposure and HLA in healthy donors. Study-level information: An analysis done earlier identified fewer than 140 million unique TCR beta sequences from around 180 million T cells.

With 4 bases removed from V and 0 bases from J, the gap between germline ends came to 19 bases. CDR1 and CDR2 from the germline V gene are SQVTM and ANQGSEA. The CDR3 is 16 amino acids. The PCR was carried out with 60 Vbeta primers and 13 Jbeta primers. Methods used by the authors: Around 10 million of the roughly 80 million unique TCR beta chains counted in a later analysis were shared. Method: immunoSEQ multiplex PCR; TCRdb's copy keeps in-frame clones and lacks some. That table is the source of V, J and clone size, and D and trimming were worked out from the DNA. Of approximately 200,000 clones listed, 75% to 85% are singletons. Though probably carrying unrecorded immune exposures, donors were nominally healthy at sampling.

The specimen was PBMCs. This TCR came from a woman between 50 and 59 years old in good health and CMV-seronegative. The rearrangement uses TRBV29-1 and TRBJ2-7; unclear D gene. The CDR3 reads CSVGASSAGNSYEQYF. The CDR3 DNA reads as TGCAGCGTTGGGGCATCTTCCGCCGGAAACTCCTACGAGCAGTACTTC.